This entry describes one T cell receptor (beta chain). This may stem from a read error, because a much larger clone lies one nucleotide away. This CDR3 fails to terminate in the conserved phenylalanine or tryptophan, so it likely reflects a read error. The entry originates in a study of human T cells and chemical hapten exposure. Turning to the study itself: 2% DPC applied to a 2 cm by 2 cm arm area sensitized donors.

Germline-derived CDR1 and CDR2 are DFQATT and SNEGSKA (reference sequence). This CDR3 is built from 16 residues. V shed 0 bases and J 2 bases; nucleotides not matched to a gene: 8. As to time point: pre-sensitization, week 0. Treatment described: therapeutic diphenylcyclopropenone sensitization with weekly scalp DPC. The donor pool consisted of alopecia patients aged 18 to 70 years, considered suitable for DPC. TCRdb redid the calling of the RACE reads with MiXCR, one entry per CDR3 protein. The sample has 100,000 to 150,000 distinct CDR3 sequences; roughly 12% are singletons. The rearrangement uses TRBV20-1 and TRBJ1-2; 8 bases are shared with TRBD1. The sequence derives from a woman aged 18-29 years with alopecia areata. Some clones in this sample may be carry-over from other donors' samples. The material was whole blood, obtained in connection with sensitization to the hapten diphenylcyclopropenone (DPC). The CDR3 sequence is CSAREAGGFGNYGYTY. For the CDR3, the DNA is TGCAGTGCTAGAGAGGCAGGGGGCTTCGGAAACTATGGCTACACCTAC.